This is a list of T cell receptor beta chains from one sample in a study of blood T cell repertoires in COVID-19. Libraries were prepared by immunoSEQ multiplex PCR; TCRdb keeps only in-frame clonotypes and omits some of them. The table shows approximately 170,000 clones, with around two thirds occurring only once. Sequenced sample: peripheral blood. These receptors all stem from a woman at least 80 years old with acute or convalescent COVID-19. CDR3s include the opening cysteine and the closing phenylalanine or tryptophan. D genes are given only for firm matches. The listing skips clone size in some rows; elsewhere it reads once, few, many or a size class.

v_gene,d_gene,abundance,j_gene,CDR3aa
TRBV10-3,TRBD1,-,TRBJ2-7,CAISETGDHEQYF
TRBV6-2/TRBV6-3,TRBD2,once,TRBJ2-7,CASSYHQREKGEQYF
TRBV30,-,-,TRBJ2-7,CAWSPRFTEQYF
TRBV5-1,TRBD1,-,TRBJ2-7,CASSLRVGTGGGEQYF
TRBV14,-,few,TRBJ2-3,CASSQVGASGTDTQYF
TRBV9,TRBD2,once,TRBJ2-1,CASSVGGRAFNEQFF
TRBV14,-,-,TRBJ1-5,CASSQGDGQPQHF
TRBV6-6,TRBD1,-,TRBJ2-2,CASRSSGTGTTGELFF
TRBV5-6,-,-,TRBJ1-3,CASSRSSGNTIYF
TRBV6-5,TRBD1,-,TRBJ1-4,CASRRTGAAKLFF
TRBV28,TRBD1,-,TRBJ1-2,CASSQGGPEVYTF
TRBV4-2,-,few,TRBJ1-1,CASSQEGVNTEAFF
TRBV2,TRBD1,-,TRBJ1-5,CASKDRGYQPQHF
TRBV19,TRBD2,-,TRBJ2-2,CASSMGLAGETLNTGELFF
TRBV28,TRBD2,-,TRBJ2-1,CASSPPLGGRAMGEQFF
TRBV18,TRBD1,-,TRBJ1-4,CASSLGTGNEKLFF
TRBV7-2,TRBD2,-,TRBJ2-3,CASSTGQLAGVGDTQYF
TRBV29-1,TRBD1,-,TRBJ2-5,CSYGTGNQETQYF
TRBV6-6,TRBD1,-,TRBJ2-7,CASSYWDRGGSYEQYF
TRBV28,-,-,TRBJ1-2,CASSPSWTGYTF
TRBV9,TRBD2,-,TRBJ2-3,CASSMTSSTDTQYF
TRBV9,TRBD2,once,TRBJ2-2,CASSVGGSTGELFF
TRBV23-1,-,-,TRBJ1-4,CASREENAPLEAGNEKLFF
TRBV30,-,-,TRBJ1-2,CAWSVIDYGYTF
TRBV5-1,-,-,TRBJ2-1,CASSFGQGEDEQFF
TRBV2,TRBD1,once,TRBJ1-5,CASSDWDRNQPQHF
TRBV5-1,TRBD2,few,TRBJ2-1,CASSPGLAGESYNEQFF
TRBV27,-,-,TRBJ1-1,CASSRSGSTEAFF
TRBV19,TRBD1,few,TRBJ1-1,CASRGQGLNTEAFF
TRBV14,TRBD2,-,TRBJ2-7,CASSQDRLLRLAGNEQYF
TRBV9,-,-,TRBJ1-6,CASSARGGDPNSPLHF
TRBV3-1/TRBV3-2,TRBD1,-,TRBJ2-7,CASSHGTDSYEQYF
TRBV19,-,once,TRBJ2-7,CASSLRDIYSYEQYF
TRBV7-2,-,-,TRBJ1-3,CASSLGMGGTGNTIYF
TRBV5-1,TRBD2,-,TRBJ2-2,CASSLGLAGETGELFF
TRBV5-6,-,-,TRBJ2-7,CASSNPGGPGEQYF
TRBV27,-,-,TRBJ2-3,CASSWSAQGTDTQYF
TRBV30,-,-,TRBJ1-3,CAWRAGTAPNTIYF
TRBV7-8,-,-,TRBJ1-3,CASSLLSTGNTIYF
TRBV5-1,-,-,TRBJ2-1,CAGAIEQGGYNEQFF
TRBV28,-,few,TRBJ1-1,CASSFRQAPEAFF